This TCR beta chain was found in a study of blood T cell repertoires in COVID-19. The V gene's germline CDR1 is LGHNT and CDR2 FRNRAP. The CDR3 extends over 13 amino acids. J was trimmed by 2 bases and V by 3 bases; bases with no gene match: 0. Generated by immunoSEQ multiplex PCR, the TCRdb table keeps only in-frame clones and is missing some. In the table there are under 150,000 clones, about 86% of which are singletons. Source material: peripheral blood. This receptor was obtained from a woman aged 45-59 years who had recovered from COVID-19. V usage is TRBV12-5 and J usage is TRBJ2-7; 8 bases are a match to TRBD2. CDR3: CASGLAGAYEQYF. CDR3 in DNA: TGTGCTAGTGGTTTAGCGGGGGCCTACGAGCAGTACTTC.